This TCR beta chain derives from a study of blood T cell repertoires in COVID-19. Overall study: Whether acute or convalescent, the COVID-19 samples came from the United States, Italy and Spain. Sample material is recorded as cDNA or gDNA derived from T cells, B-cell-depleted T cells, or PBMCs.

Assay used: immunoSEQ multiplex PCR; TCRdb lists only in-frame clones, some missing. The data show 200,000 to 250,000 clones, about 90% seen once. Recruitment covered about 25 US areas and drew participants whose ages spanned about 18 to 95 years. Cohorts were assigned according to the clinical history that participants reported. In this sample, this clone turned up a few times. Germline V gene lookup returns CDR1 SEHNR and CDR2 FQNEAQ (reference sequence). The CDR3 has 13 amino acids. V lost 2 bases and J 3 bases, leaving 5 bases between the germline ends. V and J are TRBV7-9 and TRBJ1-3, with D hard to call. What was sequenced was PBMCs or T cells enriched from blood (not recorded which). The clonotype comes from a woman in her fifties or sixties with acute COVID-19. Written as DNA, the CDR3 is TGTGCCAGCAGCTTATCCAGTGGAAACACCATATATTTT. Residues: CASSLSSGNTIYF.